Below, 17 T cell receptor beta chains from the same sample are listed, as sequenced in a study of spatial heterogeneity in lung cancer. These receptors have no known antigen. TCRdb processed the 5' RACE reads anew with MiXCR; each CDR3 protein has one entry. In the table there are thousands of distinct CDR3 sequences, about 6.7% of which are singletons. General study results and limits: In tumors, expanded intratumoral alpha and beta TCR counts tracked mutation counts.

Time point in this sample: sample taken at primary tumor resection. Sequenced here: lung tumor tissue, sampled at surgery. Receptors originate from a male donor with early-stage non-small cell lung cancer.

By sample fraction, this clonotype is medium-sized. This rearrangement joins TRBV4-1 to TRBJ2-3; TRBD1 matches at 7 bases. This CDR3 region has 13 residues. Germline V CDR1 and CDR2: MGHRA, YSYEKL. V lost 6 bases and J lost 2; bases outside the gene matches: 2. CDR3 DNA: TGCGCCAGCAGAGGGGGCCTCACAGATACGCAGTATTTT. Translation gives CASRGGLTDTQYF.

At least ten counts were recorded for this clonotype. The CDR3 reads CSASYGTTGEQFF. The CDR3, as DNA: TGCAGTGCTAGTTATGGGACTACGGGCGAGCAGTTCTTC. The rearrangement links TRBV20-1 to TRBJ2-1, with TRBD2 matching over 7 bases. CDR3 length: 13 residues. The J segment lost 10 bases and the V segment lost 3 bases, leaving 9 bases of the junction unmatched. CDR1 is DFQATT and CDR2 is SNEGSKA in the germline V gene (reference sequence).

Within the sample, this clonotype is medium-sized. The CDR3 DNA reads as TGTGCCAGCAGACCTAGCGGTCCCGGGGAGCTGTTTTTT. Protein product: CASRPSGPGELFF. The V call is TRBV7-9, the J call TRBJ2-2; TRBD2 aligns across 7 bases. CDR3 length: 13 residues. The junction had 4 bases not matched to a gene; V was cut back by 6 bases and J by 6 bases. CDR1 and CDR2 (germline): SEHNR, FQNEAQ (reference sequence).

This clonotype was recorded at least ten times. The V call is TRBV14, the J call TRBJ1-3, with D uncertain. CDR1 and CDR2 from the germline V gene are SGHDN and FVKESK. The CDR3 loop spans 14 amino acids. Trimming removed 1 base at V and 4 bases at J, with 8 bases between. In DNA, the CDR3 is TGTGCCAGCAGCCAAGCGGGATCCGGAAACACCATATATTTT. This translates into CASSQAGSGNTIYF.

The CDR3 bases are TGTGCCAGCAAACAGACAGGGAGCTCCTACGAGCAGTACTTC. Encoded protein: CASKQTGSSYEQYF. V is TRBV2 and J is TRBJ2-7; TRBD1 aligns across 7 bases. J gave up 0 bases and V 7 bases, and 6 bases lay outside the gene matches. The CDR3 consists of 14 residues. Germline loops: CDR1 SNHLY, CDR2 FYNNEI.

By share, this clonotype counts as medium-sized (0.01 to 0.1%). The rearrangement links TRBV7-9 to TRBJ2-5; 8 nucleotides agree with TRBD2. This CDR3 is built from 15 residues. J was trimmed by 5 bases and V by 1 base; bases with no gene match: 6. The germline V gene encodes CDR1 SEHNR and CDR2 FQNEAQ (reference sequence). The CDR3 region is CASSLGTSQVETQYF. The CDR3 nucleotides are TGTGCCAGCAGCTTAGGGACTAGCCAGGTGGAGACCCAGTACTTC.

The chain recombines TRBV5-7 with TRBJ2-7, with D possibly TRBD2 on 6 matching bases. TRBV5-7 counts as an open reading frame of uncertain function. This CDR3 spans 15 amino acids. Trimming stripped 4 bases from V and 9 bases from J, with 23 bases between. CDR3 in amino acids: CASSPGAGYDRVQYF. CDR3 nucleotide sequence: TGTGCCAGCAGCCCCGGGGCGGGGTACGATAGGGTGCAGTACTTC.

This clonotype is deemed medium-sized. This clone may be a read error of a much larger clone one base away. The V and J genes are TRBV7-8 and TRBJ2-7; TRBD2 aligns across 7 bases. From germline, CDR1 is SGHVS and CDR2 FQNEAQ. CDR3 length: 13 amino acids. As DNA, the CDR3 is TGTGCCAGCGGCTTAGAGCGGGAATACGAGCAGTACTTC. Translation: CASGLEREYEQYF. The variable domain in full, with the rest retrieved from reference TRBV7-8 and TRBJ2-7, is GAGVSQSPRYKVAKRGQDVALRCDPISGHVSLFWYQQALGQGPEFLTYFQNEAQLDKSGLPSDRFFAERPEGSVSTLKIQRTQQEDSAVYLCASGLEREYEQYFGPGTRLTVT.

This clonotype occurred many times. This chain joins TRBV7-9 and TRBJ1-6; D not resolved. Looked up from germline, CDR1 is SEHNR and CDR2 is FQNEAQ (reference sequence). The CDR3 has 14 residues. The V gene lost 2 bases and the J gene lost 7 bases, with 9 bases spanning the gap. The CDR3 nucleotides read TGTGCCAGCAGCTTAAACGGTGCCAATTCACCCCTCCACTTT. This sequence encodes CASSLNGANSPLHF.

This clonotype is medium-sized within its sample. The DNA for the CDR3 is TGTGCCACCTTGACAGGGGGGGGCTACACCTTC. It is translated as CATLTGGGYTF. The genes are TRBV6-5 and TRBJ1-2; 9 bases agree with TRBD1. V lost 10 bases to trimming and J lost 8 bases; unmatched junction nucleotides: 5. Germline V gene data show CDR1 as MNHEY and CDR2 as SVGAGI. This CDR3 spans 11 amino acids.

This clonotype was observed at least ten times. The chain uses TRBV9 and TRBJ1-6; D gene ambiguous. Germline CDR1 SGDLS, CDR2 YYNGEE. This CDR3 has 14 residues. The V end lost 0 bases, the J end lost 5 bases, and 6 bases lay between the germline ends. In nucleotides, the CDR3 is TGTGCCAGCAGCGTAGAGCCGAATAATTCACCCCTCCACTTT. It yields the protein CASSVEPNNSPLHF.

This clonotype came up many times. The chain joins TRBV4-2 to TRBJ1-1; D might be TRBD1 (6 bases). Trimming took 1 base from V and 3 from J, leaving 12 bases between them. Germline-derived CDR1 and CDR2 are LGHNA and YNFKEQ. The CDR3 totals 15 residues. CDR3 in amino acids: CASSQATTGHTEAFF. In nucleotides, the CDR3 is TGTGCCAGCAGCCAAGCAACAACAGGGCACACTGAAGCTTTCTTT.

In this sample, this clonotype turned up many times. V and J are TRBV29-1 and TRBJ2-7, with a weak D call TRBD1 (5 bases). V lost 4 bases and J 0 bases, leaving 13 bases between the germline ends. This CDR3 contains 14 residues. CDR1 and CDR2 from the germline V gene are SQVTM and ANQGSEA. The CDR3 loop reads CSVVGRQSSYEQYF. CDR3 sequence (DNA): TGCAGCGTTGTAGGTAGACAGAGCTCCTACGAGCAGTACTTC.

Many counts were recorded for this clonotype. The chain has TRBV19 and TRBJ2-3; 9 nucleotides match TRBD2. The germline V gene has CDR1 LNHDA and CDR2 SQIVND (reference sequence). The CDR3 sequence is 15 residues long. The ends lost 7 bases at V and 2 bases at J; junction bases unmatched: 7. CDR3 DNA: TGTGCCAGTACCCCCCTAGCGGGAATCACAGATACGCAGTATTTT. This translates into CASTPLAGITDTQYF.

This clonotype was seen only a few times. DNA of the CDR3: TGCAGTGCTAGAGGTCGGGGAGGGGGCGTCAATCAGCCCCAGCATTTT. Protein: CSARGRGGGVNQPQHF. The rearrangement uses TRBV20-1 and TRBJ1-5, with 7 bases lining up with TRBD1. V shed 1 base, J shed 3 bases, and the junction held 9 bases outside the gene matches. From germline, CDR1 is DFQATT and CDR2 SNEGSKA (reference sequence). This CDR3 has 16 residues.

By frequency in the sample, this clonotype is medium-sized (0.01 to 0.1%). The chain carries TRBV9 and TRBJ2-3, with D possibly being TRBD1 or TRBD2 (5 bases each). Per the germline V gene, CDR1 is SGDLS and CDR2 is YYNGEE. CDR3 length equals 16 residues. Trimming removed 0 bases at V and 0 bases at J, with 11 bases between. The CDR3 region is CASSVEGRMSTDTQYF. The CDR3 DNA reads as TGTGCCAGCAGCGTAGAGGGACGAATGAGCACAGATACGCAGTATTTT.

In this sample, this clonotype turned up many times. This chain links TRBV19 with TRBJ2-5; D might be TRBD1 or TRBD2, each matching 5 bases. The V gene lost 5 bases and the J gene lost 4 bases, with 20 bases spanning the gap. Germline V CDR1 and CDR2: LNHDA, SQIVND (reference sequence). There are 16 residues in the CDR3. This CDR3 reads CASSQWGSQVPETQYF. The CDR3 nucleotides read TGTGCCAGTAGTCAATGGGGGAGCCAGGTCCCAGAGACCCAGTACTTC.